Each of the 20 T cell receptor beta chains below was sequenced from the same sample in a study of post-analysis software for immune sequencing data. Included in the TCR beta cDNA libraries were unique molecular identifiers. TCRdb fed the PCR reads into MiXCR, producing one record per CDR3 protein. The sample holds roughly 150,000 distinct CDR3 sequences, 35% to 40% seen once. The specimen was blood, collected after autologous hematopoietic stem cell transplantation. The receptors originated from a girl between 5 and 17 years old with multiple sclerosis.

V is TRBV6-5 and J is TRBJ2-6, with D unclear. The V gene's germline CDR1 is MNHEY and CDR2 SVGAGI. The CDR3 contains 17 residues. V was cut by 3 bases and J by 2 bases, with 14 bases left in between. The CDR3 DNA reads as TGTGCCAGCAGTTATCAGCGTACCCAGACTGGGGCCAACGTCCTGACTTTC. Protein sequence: CASSYQRTQTGANVLTF.

This clonotype is a singleton in its sample. The V gene is TRBV2, the J gene TRBJ2-7; either TRBD1 or TRBD2 may fit D (5 bases each). Germline loops: CDR1 SNHLY, CDR2 FYNNEI. The V and J ends lost 6 bases and 7 bases respectively, with 16 bases between them. The CDR3 consists of 13 residues. Here the CDR3 DNA reads TGTGCCAGCAGGGGACGATCCCGCGGAGAGCAGTACTTC. Protein: CASRGRSRGEQYF. Filled out from reference TRBV2 and TRBJ2-7, the complete variable domain reads EPEVTQTPSHQVTQMGQEVILRCVPISNHLYFYWYRQILGQKVEFLVSFYNNEISEKSEIFDDQFSVERPDGSNFTLKIRSTKLEDSAMYFCASRGRSRGEQYFGPGTRLTVT.

J is TRBJ1-1 and V is TRBV12-3 or TRBV12-4, with D uncertain. CDR3 length: 14 residues. Trimming stripped 6 bases from V and 4 bases from J, with 15 bases between. This CDR3 reads CASSPSGVGTEAFF. The CDR3 DNA is TGTGCCAGCAGCCCCTCTGGGGTTGGCACTGAAGCTTTCTTT.

Only a few counts were recorded for this clonotype. The V call is TRBV27, the J call TRBJ2-1; 8 bases are shared with TRBD1. Trimming took 4 bases from V and 6 from J; bases not matched to a gene: 8. The germline V gene has CDR1 MNHEY and CDR2 SMNVEV (reference sequence). The CDR3 contains 15 residues. In DNA, the CDR3 is TGTGCCAGCAGTTCTCGACAGGGGCGACCCAATGAGCAGTTCTTC. Its translation is CASSSRQGRPNEQFF.

This clonotype has only a few counts. V gene TRBV5-1 combines with J gene TRBJ2-1, with 12 positions matching TRBD2. The CDR3 has 18 residues. Germline CDR1 reads SGHRS; CDR2 reads YFSETQ. V shed 1 base, J shed 2 bases, and the junction held 7 bases outside the gene matches. The DNA for the CDR3 is TGCGCCAGCAGCTTGCCTGGGACTAGCGGGTGGGCCTACAATGAGCAGTTCTTC. Translating it yields CASSLPGTSGWAYNEQFF.

The chain couples TRBV7-8 to TRBJ2-1; D gene ambiguous. The germline V gene has CDR1 SGHVS and CDR2 FQNEAQ. This CDR3 is built from 14 residues. V was trimmed by 5 bases and J by 10 bases, leaving 18 bases between them. The CDR3 DNA reads as TGTGCCAGCAGCCCTGTTCCGTTTGGGTGGGAGCAGTTCTTC. It translates to CASSPVPFGWEQFF.

V gene TRBV7-8 combines with J gene TRBJ2-7; D is possibly TRBD2 (7 bases). The CDR3 length is 15 residues. Germline V gives CDR1 SGHVS, CDR2 FQNEAQ. Trimming removed 1 base from V and 5 bases from J, with 15 bases in between. The CDR3 bases are TGTGCCAGCAGCTTAGGGGCCGGGGGGCTGAACGAGCAGTACTTC. Its protein product is CASSLGAGGLNEQYF.

The chain has TRBV5-6 and TRBJ2-5; TRBD2 matches 8 bases. Judging by the DNA end, TRBJ2-7 fits better; the J call may be wrong. The CDR3 extends over 14 amino acids. Germline CDR1 reads SGHDT; CDR2 reads YYEEEE. The CDR3 sequence is CASSLVLAVYEQYF. Here the CDR3 DNA reads TGTGCCAGCAGCTTGGTACTAGCGGTCTACGAGCAGTACTTC.

The J gene is TRBJ2-1, the V gene TRBV20-1; 9 bases match TRBD1. Trimming at V came to 6 bases and at J to 2 bases, leaving 8 bases not matched to a gene. CDR3 length equals 15 residues. Germline V CDR1 and CDR2: DFQATT, SNEGSKA (reference sequence). CDR3: CSAPTGTGTYNEQFF. The CDR3 coding sequence is TGCAGTGCCCCCACCGGGACAGGGACCTACAATGAGCAGTTCTTC.

The CDR3 DNA reads as TGTGCCAGCAGTGGACTAGCGAAGGAGACCCAGTACTTC. Protein product: CASSGLAKETQYF. V and J are TRBV12-3 or TRBV12-4 and TRBJ2-5, with TRBD2 matching 9 bases. After removal of 5 bases from V and 5 bases from J, the junction contained 3 bases not matched to a gene. The CDR3 is 13 amino acids.

This rearrangement joins TRBV4-3 to TRBJ2-1, with D perhaps TRBD2 (5 bases). Germline V gene data show CDR1 as LGHNA and CDR2 as YSLEER. The ends were cut back, 0 bases at V and 0 bases at J, with 12 bases in the middle. The CDR3 is 17 residues long. CDR3 bases: TGCGCCAGCAGCCAAGATCCGGCGGGCTCCTCCTACAATGAGCAGTTCTTC. It codes for CASSQDPAGSSYNEQFF.

The sample holds a few counts of this clonotype. The CDR3 sequence is CASSFPTSGATTDTQYF. CDR3 nucleotide sequence: TGTGCCAGCAGTTTCCCGACTAGCGGGGCCACCACAGATACGCAGTATTTT. This sequence joins TRBV28 and TRBJ2-3; 11 bases map to TRBD2. Germline trimming cut 3 bases from V and 2 bases from J; bases unmatched to any gene: 7. This CDR3 spans 17 amino acids. CDR1 and CDR2 from the germline V gene are MDHEN and SYDVKM.

This clonotype was seen only a few times. The chain combines TRBV7-2 with TRBJ2-1; 13 bases align to TRBD2. With 5 bases clipped from V and 8 bases from J, the junction kept 6 bases outside the gene matches. CDR3 length: 15 amino acids. Germline CDR1 SGHTA, CDR2 FQGNSA. The CDR3 DNA reads as TGTGCCAGCAGCACCTGGACTAGCGGGAGTTATGAGCAGTTCTTC. It yields the protein CASSTWTSGSYEQFF.

The CDR3 nucleotides are TGCAGTGCTAGTCCCGCTCGACAGGGGGGCTACGAGCAGTACTTC. Translation gives CSASPARQGGYEQYF. This chain uses TRBV20-1 with TRBJ2-5; 9 bases map to TRBD1. The J call may not be correct, given that the DNA end is closer to TRBJ2-7. The CDR3 is made up of 15 amino acids. From germline, CDR1 is DFQATT and CDR2 SNEGSKA (reference sequence).

This clonotype showed up just a few times. The J gene is TRBJ2-3, the V gene TRBV28, with D possibly being TRBD2 (6 bases). This CDR3 region has 14 residues. V was shortened by 3 bases and J by 5 bases, with 12 bases between the two germline ends. In germline, CDR1 is MDHEN, CDR2 SYDVKM. CDR3 residues: CASSFSGRRDTQYF. The DNA for the CDR3 is TGTGCCAGCAGTTTCTCGGGGAGGAGAGATACGCAGTATTTT.

There are many counts of this clonotype. The rearrangement uses TRBV5-1 and TRBJ1-2, with TRBD1 as a possible D gene (5 bases). V was shortened by 0 bases and J by 7 bases, with 16 bases between the two germline ends. There are 15 residues in the CDR3. Per germline, CDR1 SGHRS and CDR2 YFSETQ. As DNA, the CDR3 is TGCGCCAGCAGCTTGGAAGGGGATCGGATTGGTGGCTACACCTTC. Translating it yields CASSLEGDRIGGYTF.

The sample holds one count of this clonotype. The chain joins TRBV6-4 to TRBJ2-1, with 9 bases identical to TRBD1. Per germline, CDR1 MRHNA and CDR2 SNTAGT. Germline trimming cut 6 bases from V and 7 bases from J; bases unmatched to any gene: 10. CDR3 length equals 15 residues. Written as DNA, the CDR3 is TGTGCCAGCAGCGTCCGACAGGGGGAAGGGAATGAGCAGTTCTTC. Translated: CASSVRQGEGNEQFF.

There are a few counts of this clonotype. V and J are TRBV2 and TRBJ2-4, with 8 bases identical to TRBD1. This CDR3 contains 17 residues. The germline V gene has CDR1 SNHLY and CDR2 FYNNEI. The J segment lost 0 bases and the V segment lost 10 bases, leaving 14 bases of the junction unmatched. The CDR3 loop is CATLGQGAGLAKNIQYF. CDR3 sequence (DNA): TGTGCCACCCTAGGTCAGGGGGCCGGACTAGCCAAAAACATTCAGTACTTC.

V gene TRBV6-6 combines with J gene TRBJ2-4, with TRBD1 matching 7 bases. The J call could be wrong; TRBJ2-7 is a better fit for the DNA end. The CDR3 is 16 residues long. Germline values: CDR1 MNHNY, CDR2 SVGAGI (reference sequence). CDR3 region: CASSYSRATGTYEQYF. For the CDR3, the DNA is TGTGCCAGCAGTTACTCGAGGGCGACAGGGACCTACGAGCAGTACTTC.

This clonotype has just a few counts. The chain joins TRBV29-1 to TRBJ1-1; the D is unclear. Germline lookup yields CDR1 SQVTM and CDR2 ANQGSEA. With 4 bases removed from V and 0 bases from J, the gap between germline ends came to 12 bases. There are 14 residues in the CDR3. The DNA for the CDR3 is TGCAGCGTTGTGTTCCTGCCAATGAACACTGAAGCTTTCTTT. Amino acids: CSVVFLPMNTEAFF. The full variable domain, its missing parts supplied by reference TRBV29-1 and TRBJ1-1, is SAVISQKPSRDICQRGTSLTIQCQVDSQVTMMFWYRQQPGQSLTLIATANQGSEATYESGFVIDKFPISRPNLTFSTLTVSNMSPEDSSIYLCSVVFLPMNTEAFFGQGTRLTVV.